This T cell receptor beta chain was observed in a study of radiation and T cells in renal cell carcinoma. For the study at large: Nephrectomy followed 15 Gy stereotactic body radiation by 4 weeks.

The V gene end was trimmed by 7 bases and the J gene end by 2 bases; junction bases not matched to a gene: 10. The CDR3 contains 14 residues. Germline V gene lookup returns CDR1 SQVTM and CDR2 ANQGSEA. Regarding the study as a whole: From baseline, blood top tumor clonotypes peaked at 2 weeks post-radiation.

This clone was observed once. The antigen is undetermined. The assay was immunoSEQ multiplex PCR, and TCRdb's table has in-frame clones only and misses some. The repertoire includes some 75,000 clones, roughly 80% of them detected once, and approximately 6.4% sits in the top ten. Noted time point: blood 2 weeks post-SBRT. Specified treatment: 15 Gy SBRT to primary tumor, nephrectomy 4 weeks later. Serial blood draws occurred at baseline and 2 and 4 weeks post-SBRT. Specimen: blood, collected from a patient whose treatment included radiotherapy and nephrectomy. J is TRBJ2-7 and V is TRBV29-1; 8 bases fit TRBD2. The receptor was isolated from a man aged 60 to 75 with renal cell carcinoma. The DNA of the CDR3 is TGCAGCGCCCGGGGGGGGAGGGAGGCCTACGAGCAGTACTTC. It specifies CSARGGREAYEQYF.